A selection of T cell receptor beta chains follows, all from one sample in a study of cytomegalovirus exposure and HLA in healthy donors. Clones were read by immunoSEQ multiplex PCR, and TCRdb kept only the in-frame ones, dropping some. Of roughly 310,000 clones in the sample, over 75% were seen once. The sequencing input was PBMCs. Source of these receptors: a man between 25 and 39 years old in good health and CMV-seronegative. Each CDR3 is given with its conserved first and last residue. The D gene is left open where the match is weak. Clone size, where shown, is once, few, many, or a class for clones that have expanded.

J gene,V gene,clone size,D gene,CDR3 protein,CDR3 DNA
TRBJ1-5,TRBV30,once,.,CAWSGDINQPQHF,TGTGCCTGGAGTGGGGACATTAATCAGCCCCAGCATTTT
TRBJ2-3,TRBV5-1,.,TRBD2,CASSLAGGGLTDTQYF,TGCGCCAGCAGCTTGGCCGGCGGGGGGCTCACAGATACGCAGTATTTT
TRBJ2-5,TRBV6-6,.,TRBD2,CASSYGLAGGETQYF,TGTGCCAGCAGTTACGGACTAGCGGGGGGAGAGACCCAGTACTTC
TRBJ2-3,TRBV4-2,.,TRBD2,CASSQDRIAGGQVWTDTQYF,TGTGCCAGCAGCCAAGACCGGATAGCGGGGGGGCAAGTATGGACAGATACGCAGTATTTT
TRBJ1-1,TRBV15,.,.,CAAGPVDTEAFF,TGTGCCGCGGGACCGGTTGACACTGAAGCTTTCTTT
TRBJ2-1,TRBV4-3,many,TRBD2,CASSQELGGSYNEQFF,TGCGCCAGCAGCCAAGAGTTGGGGGGGAGCTACAATGAGCAGTTCTTC
TRBJ2-7,TRBV12-5,.,TRBD1,CASGRTGIPYEQYF,TGTGCTAGTGGCCGGACAGGGATTCCCTACGAGCAGTACTTC
TRBJ1-1,TRBV6-6,.,TRBD1,CASSYPGQLNTEAFF,TGTGCCAGCAGTTACCCGGGACAGTTGAACACTGAAGCTTTCTTT
TRBJ1-5,TRBV6-5,.,TRBD1,CASSDRESEPQHF,TGTGCCAGCAGCGACAGGGAGTCAGAGCCCCAGCATTTT
TRBJ1-4,TRBV15,.,.,CATSRGGLREKLFF,TGTGCCACCAGCAGAGGAGGTTTGAGGGAAAAACTGTTTTTT
TRBJ1-5,TRBV27,.,TRBD1,CASSPRDRGFNQPQHF,TGTGCCAGCAGTCCCCGGGACAGGGGGTTTAATCAGCCCCAGCATTTT
TRBJ2-1,TRBV5-1,.,.,CASSDGGGEQFF,TGCGCCAGCAGCGATGGGGGCGGTGAGCAGTTCTTC
TRBJ1-3,TRBV6-6,.,.,CASSYSAGPGNTIYF,TGTGCCAGCAGTTACTCGGCAGGGCCTGGAAACACCATATATTTT
TRBJ2-1,TRBV6-1,.,TRBD1,CASSDMFGTGGPSYNEQFF,TGTGCCAGCAGTGATATGTTTGGTACAGGGGGGCCCTCCTACAATGAGCAGTTCTTC
TRBJ2-1,TRBV19,.,TRBD1,CASSIWDRGQNEQFF,TGTGCCAGTAGTATATGGGACAGGGGGCAGAATGAGCAGTTCTTC
TRBJ2-7,TRBV7-2,.,TRBD2,CASAAGGLEEQYF,TGTGCCAGCGCAGCGGGGGGCCTGGAAGAGCAGTACTTC
TRBJ1-1,TRBV6-6,once,.,CASSPQGLKAFF,TGTGCCAGCAGTCCACAGGGATTGAAGGCTTTCTTT
TRBJ2-1,TRBV5-4,.,TRBD2,CASSIAGGQYNEQFF,TGTGCCAGCAGCATAGCGGGGGGGCAATACAATGAGCAGTTCTTC
TRBJ1-5,TRBV6-6,few,TRBD1,CASSGSRTGGTQPQHF,TGTGCCAGCAGTGGATCCCGGACAGGGGGGACACAGCCCCAGCATTTT
TRBJ2-1,TRBV10-2,.,TRBD1,CASRIQGASYNEQFF,TGCGCCAGCAGGATACAGGGGGCTTCCTACAATGAGCAGTTCTTC
TRBJ2-1,TRBV6-6,.,.,CASSYSKNKNNEQFF,TGTGCCAGCAGTTACTCGAAGAACAAAAACAATGAGCAGTTCTTC
TRBJ1-4,TRBV7-9,.,TRBD1,CASSSGQPNEKLFF,TGTGCCAGCAGCTCGGGACAGCCTAATGAAAAACTGTTTTTT
TRBJ1-6,TRBV29-1,few,.,CSVGTGHRNSPLHF,TGCAGCGTCGGGACGGGACACCGTAATTCACCCCTCCACTTT
TRBJ2-2,TRBV19,.,TRBD2,CASSPSGGATGELFF,TGTGCCAGTAGTCCAAGCGGGGGGGCCACCGGGGAGCTGTTTTTT
TRBJ2-7,TRBV11-2,few,TRBD2,CASSSLLAGSSYEQYF,TGTGCCAGCAGCTCGCTACTAGCGGGGTCTTCCTACGAGCAGTACTTC
TRBJ2-3,TRBV27,.,TRBD2,CASSTLAGGADTQYF,TGTGCCAGCAGTACACTAGCGGGGGGTGCAGATACGCAGTATTTT
TRBJ2-1,TRBV5-4,.,TRBD2,CASSLSGGTYNEQFF,TGTGCCAGCAGCCTTAGCGGGGGAACCTACAATGAGCAGTTCTTC
TRBJ1-2,TRBV6-1,.,TRBD1,CASSAAGTGDYGYTF,TGTGCCAGCAGTGCCGCCGGGACAGGGGACTATGGCTACACCTTC
TRBJ1-1,TRBV5-6,.,TRBD1,CASSGQVGNTEAFF,TGTGCCAGCAGCGGACAGGTTGGGAACACTGAAGCTTTCTTT
TRBJ2-3,TRBV29-1,.,TRBD1,CSVEHRGQVDTQYF,TGCAGCGTCGAACACAGGGGGCAGGTAGATACGCAGTATTTT
TRBJ2-3,TRBV6-5,.,TRBD2,CASSLAGGNTDTQYF,TGTGCCAGCAGTTTAGCGGGGGGGAACACAGATACGCAGTATTTT
TRBJ1-2,TRBV5-6,.,TRBD1,CASSLWGQPLNYGYTF,TGTGCCAGCAGCTTGTGGGGACAGCCCTTAAACTATGGCTACACCTTC
TRBJ2-5,TRBV27,.,.,CASSFSRQTYQETQYF,TGTGCCAGCAGTTTCTCTCGACAGACCTACCAAGAGACCCAGTACTTC